Below, 14 T cell receptor beta chains from the same sample are listed, as sequenced in a study of beta chain features in type 1 diabetes. Every bit of the isolated RNA underwent reverse transcription, so sequencing read expressed TCRB transcripts. Produced via immunoSEQ multiplex PCR; TCRdb's table is partial and in-frame only. The sample lists a few hundred thousand clones, about 16% occurring once. What was sequenced was naive CD4+ T cells from blood. The receptors shown here come from a young woman in good health.

The sample holds a few counts of this clone. Here the CDR3 reads CASSLGGSRVWYF. In DNA, the CDR3 is TGTGCCAGCAGCTTAGGAGGCAGCAGGGTTTGGTACTTC. The V call is TRBV7-9, the J call TRBJ2-4, with a weak D call TRBD1 (5 bases). Trimming removed 1 base from V and 15 bases from J, with 16 bases in between. The CDR3 is 13 residues long. The germline CDR1 and CDR2 sequences are SEHNR and FQNEAQ (reference sequence).

J is TRBJ2-7 and V is TRBV6-6, with 8 positions matching TRBD1. CDR1 is MNHNY and CDR2 is SVGAGI in the germline V gene (reference sequence). CDR3 length equals 15 residues. V lost 4 bases and J lost 2; bases outside the gene matches: 7. CDR3: CASSSGTGLTYEQYF. The DNA of the CDR3 is TGTGCCAGCAGTTCCGGGACAGGACTTACCTACGAGCAGTACTTC.

V gene TRBV11-2 combines with J gene TRBJ1-2; D gene uncertain. V was shortened by 0 bases and J by 0 bases, with 5 bases between the two germline ends. This CDR3 spans 14 amino acids. Germline V gene data show CDR1 as SGHAT and CDR2 as FQNNGV. In DNA form, the CDR3 reads TGTGCCAGCAGCTTAGACAGATCTAACTATGGCTACACCTTC. It yields the protein CASSLDRSNYGYTF.

There are a few counts of this clone. The rearrangement links TRBV6-5 to TRBJ2-7; D is unresolved. Germline V gene data show CDR1 as MNHEY and CDR2 as SVGAGI. The CDR3 is 14 residues long. Deletions cut 7 bases from V and 5 bases from J, with 18 bases between. CDR3 in DNA: TGTGCCAGCAAGAAGAGTAGCTTAATCCACGAGCAGTACTTC. This codes for CASKKSSLIHEQYF.

The rearrangement uses TRBV29-1 and TRBJ2-3; weak D call: TRBD1 (6 bases). The CDR3 is made up of 12 amino acids. V lost 7 bases and J 3 bases, leaving 11 bases between the germline ends. Germline V gene lookup returns CDR1 SQVTM and CDR2 ANQGSEA. CDR3 in DNA: TGCAGCGCCGAGAGGGGGACAGATACGCAGTATTTT. Translation: CSAERGTDTQYF.

Only a few counts were recorded for this clone. This sequence joins TRBV6-5 and TRBJ2-7, with 7 bases lining up with TRBD2. Trimming cost V 5 bases and J 2 bases; bases outside gene matches: 6. Looked up from germline, CDR1 is MNHEY and CDR2 is SVGAGI. The CDR3 spans 14 residues. CDR3 coding DNA: TGTGCCAGCAGTCAGCTAGCGGTACCCTACGAGCAGTACTTC. Translated: CASSQLAVPYEQYF.

The chain joins TRBV6-6 to TRBJ2-3; maybe TRBD1 (5 bases). The germline V gene has CDR1 MNHNY and CDR2 SVGAGI (reference sequence). The length of the CDR3 is 13 residues. Trimming stripped 10 bases from V and 7 bases from J, with 18 bases between. CDR3 in amino acids: CATIRVPDNTQYF. The CDR3 bases are TGTGCCACAATCAGGGTACCCGACAATACGCAGTATTTT.

Only a few counts were recorded for this clone. The chain combines TRBV30 with TRBJ1-2; D uncertain. This CDR3 has 14 residues. Trimming removed 0 bases from V and 2 bases from J, with 10 bases in between. Germline V gives CDR1 GTSNPN, CDR2 SVGIG (reference sequence). The CDR3 DNA is TGTGCCTGGAGTGTACGAGTGATAAACTATGGCTACACCTTC. It translates to CAWSVRVINYGYTF.

V is TRBV7-9 and J is TRBJ2-5; 7 bases are shared with TRBD1. The germline V gene encodes CDR1 SEHNR and CDR2 FQNEAQ (reference sequence). The J segment lost 2 bases and the V segment lost 5 bases, leaving 5 bases of the junction unmatched. This CDR3 is built from 14 residues. The CDR3 sequence is CASSPDRAQETQYF. The CDR3 nucleotides are TGTGCCAGCAGCCCAGACAGGGCGCAAGAGACCCAGTACTTC.

This clone was counted a few times. V is TRBV11-2 and J is TRBJ2-1; tentative D call: TRBD1 (6 bases). Germline CDR1 is SGHAT and CDR2 is FQNNGV. V was pared by 1 base and J by 6 bases, with 16 bases between. The CDR3 spans 16 residues. The CDR3 here is CASSLAGLDSFNEQFF. CDR3 in DNA: TGTGCCAGCAGCTTAGCGGGCTTGGACAGCTTCAATGAGCAGTTCTTC.

The chain employs TRBV25-1 and TRBJ2-7, with D possibly matching TRBD1 (6 bases). Germline lookup yields CDR1 MGHDK and CDR2 SYGVNS. Trimming stripped 0 bases from V and 1 base from J, with 7 bases between. CDR3 length: 14 amino acids. Written as DNA, the CDR3 is TGTGCCAGCAGTGAATACAGGGGATCCTACGAGCAGTACTTC. Its translation: CASSEYRGSYEQYF.

As to this clone: Within the sample, other DNA sequences also encode this same CDR3. The chain has TRBV15 and TRBJ2-5, with a possible D match to TRBD2 (6 bases). Germline V gives CDR1 LNHNV, CDR2 YYDKDF (reference sequence). V lost 0 bases, J lost 5 bases, and 7 bases lay in between. The CDR3 is 13 residues long. The CDR3 here is CATSRDRGETQYF. Here the CDR3 DNA reads TGTGCCACCAGCAGAGATCGGGGGGAGACCCAGTACTTC.

This chain uses TRBV11-3 with TRBJ2-1, with 10 bases lining up with TRBD2. Germline lookup yields CDR1 SGHNT and CDR2 YENEEA. The CDR3 consists of 18 residues. V dropped 5 bases and J dropped 7; count of bases not matched to a gene: 17. CDR3 in DNA: TGTGCCAGCAGCCGCCCCCCCAGCGGGAGGGCCCTATCGAATGAGCAGTTCTTC. Translation gives CASSRPPSGRALSNEQFF.

Turning to this clone: The same CDR3 is also encoded by other DNA sequences in this sample. V and J are TRBV9 and TRBJ2-3; unclear D gene. This CDR3 spans 13 amino acids. Germline V gene data show CDR1 as SGDLS and CDR2 as YYNGEE. V shed 3 bases and J shed 0 bases, with 5 bases lying between them. DNA of the CDR3: TGTGCCAGCAGCGCGACTAGCACAGATACGCAGTATTTT. This translates into CASSATSTDTQYF.